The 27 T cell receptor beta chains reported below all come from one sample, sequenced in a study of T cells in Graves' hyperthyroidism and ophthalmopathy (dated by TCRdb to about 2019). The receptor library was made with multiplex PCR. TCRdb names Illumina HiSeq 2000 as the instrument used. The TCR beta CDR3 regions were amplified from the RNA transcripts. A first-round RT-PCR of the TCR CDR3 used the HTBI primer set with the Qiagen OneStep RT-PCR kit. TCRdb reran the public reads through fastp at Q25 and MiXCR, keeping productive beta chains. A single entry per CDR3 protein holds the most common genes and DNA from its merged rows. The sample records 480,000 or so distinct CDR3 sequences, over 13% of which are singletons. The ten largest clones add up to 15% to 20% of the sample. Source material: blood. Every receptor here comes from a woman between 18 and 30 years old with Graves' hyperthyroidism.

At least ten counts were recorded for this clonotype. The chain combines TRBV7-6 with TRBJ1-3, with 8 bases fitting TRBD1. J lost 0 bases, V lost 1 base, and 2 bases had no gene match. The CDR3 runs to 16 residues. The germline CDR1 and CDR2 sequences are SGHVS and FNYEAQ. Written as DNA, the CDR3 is TGTGCCAGCAGCTTAGTCGACAGGGGCTCTGGAAACACCATATATTTT. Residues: CASSLVDRGSGNTIYF.

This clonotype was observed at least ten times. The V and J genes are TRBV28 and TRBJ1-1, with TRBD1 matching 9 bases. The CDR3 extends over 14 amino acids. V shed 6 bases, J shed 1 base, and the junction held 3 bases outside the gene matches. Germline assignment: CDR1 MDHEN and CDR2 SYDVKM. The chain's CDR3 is CASRPGQGNTEAFF. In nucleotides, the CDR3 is TGTGCCAGCAGACCGGGACAGGGGAACACTGAAGCTTTCTTT.

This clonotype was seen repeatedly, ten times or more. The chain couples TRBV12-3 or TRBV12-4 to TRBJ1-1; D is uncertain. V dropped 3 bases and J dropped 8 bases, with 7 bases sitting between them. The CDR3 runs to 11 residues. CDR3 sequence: CASSFGQEAFF. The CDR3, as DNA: TGTGCCAGCAGTTTCGGCCAAGAAGCTTTCTTT.

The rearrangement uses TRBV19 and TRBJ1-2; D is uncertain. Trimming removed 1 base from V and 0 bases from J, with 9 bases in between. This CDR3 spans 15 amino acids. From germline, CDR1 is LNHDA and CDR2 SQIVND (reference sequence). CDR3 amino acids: CASSIARNANYGYTF. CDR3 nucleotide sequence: TGTGCCAGTAGTATAGCCCGGAACGCTAACTATGGCTACACCTTC.

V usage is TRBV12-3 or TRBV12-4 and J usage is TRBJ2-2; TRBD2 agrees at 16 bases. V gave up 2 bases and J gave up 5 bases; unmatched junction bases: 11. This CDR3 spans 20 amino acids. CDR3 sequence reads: CASSLTPGTSGRGLTGELFF. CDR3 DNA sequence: TGTGCCAGCAGTTTAACCCCCGGGACTAGCGGGAGGGGGTTAACCGGGGAGCTGTTTTTT.

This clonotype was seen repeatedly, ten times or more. The CDR3 region is CATRGSGNTIYF. In DNA form, the CDR3 reads TGTGCCACCCGGGGATCTGGAAACACCATATATTTT. The chain carries TRBV6-1 and TRBJ1-3; D is uncertain. V gave up 10 bases and J gave up 1 base, with 8 bases separating them. Germline loops: CDR1 MNHNS, CDR2 SASEGT. The CDR3 consists of 12 residues.

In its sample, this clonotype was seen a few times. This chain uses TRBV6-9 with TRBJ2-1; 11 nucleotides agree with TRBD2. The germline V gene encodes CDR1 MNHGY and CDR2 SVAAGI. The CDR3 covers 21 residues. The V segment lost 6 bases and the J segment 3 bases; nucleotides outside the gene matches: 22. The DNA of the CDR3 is TGTGCCAGCAGCCCAGGCGAACTAGCGGGAGAGGCTCTACAGCACTACAATGAGCAGTTCTTC. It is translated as CASSPGELAGEALQHYNEQFF.

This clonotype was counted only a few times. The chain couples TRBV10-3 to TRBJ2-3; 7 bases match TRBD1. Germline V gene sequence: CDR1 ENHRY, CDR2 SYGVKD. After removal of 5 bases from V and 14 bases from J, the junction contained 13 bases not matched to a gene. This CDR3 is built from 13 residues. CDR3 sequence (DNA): TGTGCCATCAGTTGGGACAGCGTAGGGGGTCGGTATTTT. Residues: CAISWDSVGGRYF.

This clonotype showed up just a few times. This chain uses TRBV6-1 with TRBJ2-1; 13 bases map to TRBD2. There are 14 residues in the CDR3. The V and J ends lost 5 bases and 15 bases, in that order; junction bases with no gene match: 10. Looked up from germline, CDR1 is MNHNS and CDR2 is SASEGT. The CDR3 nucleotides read TGTGCCAGCAGTCCTCGGACTAGCGGGAGCCATCCGTTCTTC. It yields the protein CASSPRTSGSHPFF.

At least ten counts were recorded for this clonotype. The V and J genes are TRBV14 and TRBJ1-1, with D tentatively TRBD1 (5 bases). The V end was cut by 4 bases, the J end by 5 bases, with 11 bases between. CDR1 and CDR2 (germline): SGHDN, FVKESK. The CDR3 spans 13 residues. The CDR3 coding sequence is TGTGCCAGCAGCCTACGGGAGGGGACTGAAGCTTTCTTT. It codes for CASSLREGTEAFF.

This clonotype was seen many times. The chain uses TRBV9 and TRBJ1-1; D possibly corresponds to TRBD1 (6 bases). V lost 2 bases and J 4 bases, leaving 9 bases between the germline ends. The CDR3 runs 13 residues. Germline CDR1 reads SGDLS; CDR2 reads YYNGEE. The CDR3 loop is CASSVSRGTEAFF. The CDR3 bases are TGTGCCAGCAGCGTTAGCAGGGGCACTGAAGCTTTCTTT.

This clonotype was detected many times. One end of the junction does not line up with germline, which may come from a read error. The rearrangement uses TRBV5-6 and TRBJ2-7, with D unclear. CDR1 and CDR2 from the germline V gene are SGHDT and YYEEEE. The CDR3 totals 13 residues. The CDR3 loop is CASSQTDLYAQYF. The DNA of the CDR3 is TGTGCCAGCAGCCAAACGGACCTTTACGCGCAGTACTTC.

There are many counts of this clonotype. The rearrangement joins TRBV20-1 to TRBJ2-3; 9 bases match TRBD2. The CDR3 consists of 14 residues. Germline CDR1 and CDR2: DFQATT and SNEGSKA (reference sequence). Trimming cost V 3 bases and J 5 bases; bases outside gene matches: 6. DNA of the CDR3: TGCAGTGCTAGCTTGCGGGAGGGGAGAGATACGCAGTATTTT. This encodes CSASLREGRDTQYF.

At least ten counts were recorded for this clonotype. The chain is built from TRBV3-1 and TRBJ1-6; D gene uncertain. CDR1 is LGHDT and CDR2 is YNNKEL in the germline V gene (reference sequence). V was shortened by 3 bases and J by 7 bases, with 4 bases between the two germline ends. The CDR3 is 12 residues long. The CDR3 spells CASSQENSPLHF. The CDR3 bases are TGTGCCAGCAGCCAGGAGAATTCACCCCTCCACTTT.

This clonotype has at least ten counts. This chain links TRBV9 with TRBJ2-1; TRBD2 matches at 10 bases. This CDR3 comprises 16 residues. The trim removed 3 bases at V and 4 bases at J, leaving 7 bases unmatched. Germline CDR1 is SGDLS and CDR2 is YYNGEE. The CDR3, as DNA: TGTGCCAGCAGCGGTCTAGCGGGAGAACGGTACAATGAGCAGTTCTTC. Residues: CASSGLAGERYNEQFF.

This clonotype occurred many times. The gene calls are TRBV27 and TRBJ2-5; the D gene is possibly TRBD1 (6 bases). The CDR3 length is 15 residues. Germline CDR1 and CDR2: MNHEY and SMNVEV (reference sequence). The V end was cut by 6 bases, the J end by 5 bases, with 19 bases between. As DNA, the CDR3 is TGTGCCAGCAGCCCCTGGGGGCGGGTTCAGGAGACCCAGTACTTC. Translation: CASSPWGRVQETQYF.

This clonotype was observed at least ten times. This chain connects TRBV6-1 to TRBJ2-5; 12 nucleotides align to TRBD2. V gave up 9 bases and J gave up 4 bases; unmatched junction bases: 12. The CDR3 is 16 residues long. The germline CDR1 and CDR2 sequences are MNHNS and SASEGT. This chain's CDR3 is CASTLSSSGRGETQYF. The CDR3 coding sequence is TGTGCCAGTACCCTTAGTTCTAGCGGGAGGGGAGAGACCCAGTACTTC.

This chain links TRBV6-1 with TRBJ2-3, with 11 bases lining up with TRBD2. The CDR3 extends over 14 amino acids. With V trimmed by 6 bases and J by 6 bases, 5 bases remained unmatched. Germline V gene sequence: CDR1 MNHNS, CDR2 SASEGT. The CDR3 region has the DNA TGTGCCAGCAGACTAGCGGGAGATGTGGATACGCAGTATTTT. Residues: CASRLAGDVDTQYF.

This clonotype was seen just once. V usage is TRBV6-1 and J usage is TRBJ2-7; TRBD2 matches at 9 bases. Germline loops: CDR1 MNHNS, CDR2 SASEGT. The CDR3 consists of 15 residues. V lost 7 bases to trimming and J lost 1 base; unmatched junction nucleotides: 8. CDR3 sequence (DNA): TGTGCCAGCAACCTGGGACTAGCTGATTCCTACGAGCAGTACTTC. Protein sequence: CASNLGLADSYEQYF.

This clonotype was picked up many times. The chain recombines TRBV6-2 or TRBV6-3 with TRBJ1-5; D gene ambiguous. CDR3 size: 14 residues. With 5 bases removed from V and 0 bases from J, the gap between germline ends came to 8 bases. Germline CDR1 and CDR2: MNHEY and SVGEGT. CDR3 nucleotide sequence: TGTGCCAGCAGTCAACGATATAGCAATCAGCCCCAGCATTTT. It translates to CASSQRYSNQPQHF.

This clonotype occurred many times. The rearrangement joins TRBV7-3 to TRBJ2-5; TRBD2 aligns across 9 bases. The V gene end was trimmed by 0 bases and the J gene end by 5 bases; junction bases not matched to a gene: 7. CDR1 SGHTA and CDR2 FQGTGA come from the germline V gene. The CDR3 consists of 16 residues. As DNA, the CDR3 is TGTGCCAGCAGCTTAACTGAGCGGGAGGCAAGGGAGACCCAGTACTTC. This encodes CASSLTEREARETQYF.

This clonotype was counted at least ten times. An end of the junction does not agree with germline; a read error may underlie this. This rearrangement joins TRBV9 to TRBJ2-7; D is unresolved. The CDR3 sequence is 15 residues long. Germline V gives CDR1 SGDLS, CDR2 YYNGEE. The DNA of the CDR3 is TGTGCCGGCAGCGTAGGACCAACAGAACTCTACGAGCAGTACTTC. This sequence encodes CAGSVGPTELYEQYF.

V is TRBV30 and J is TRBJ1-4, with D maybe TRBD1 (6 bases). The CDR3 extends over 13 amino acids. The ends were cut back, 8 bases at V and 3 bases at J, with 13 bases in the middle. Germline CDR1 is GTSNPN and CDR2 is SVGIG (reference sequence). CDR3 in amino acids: CATWGQPNEKLFF. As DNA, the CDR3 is TGTGCCACGTGGGGGCAGCCTAATGAAAAACTGTTTTTT.

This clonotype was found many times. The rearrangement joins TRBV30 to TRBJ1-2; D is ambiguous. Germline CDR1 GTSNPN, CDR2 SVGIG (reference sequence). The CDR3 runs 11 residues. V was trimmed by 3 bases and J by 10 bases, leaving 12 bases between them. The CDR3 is CAWRETTDYTF. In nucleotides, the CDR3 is TGTGCCTGGAGAGAAACGACTGACTACACCTTC.

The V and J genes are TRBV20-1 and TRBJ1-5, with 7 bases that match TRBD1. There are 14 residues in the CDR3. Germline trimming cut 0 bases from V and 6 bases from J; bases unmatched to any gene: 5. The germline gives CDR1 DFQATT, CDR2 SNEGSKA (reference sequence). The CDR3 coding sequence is TGCAGTGCTAGAGATTGGGGACAGCCTCAGCCCCAGCATTTT. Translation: CSARDWGQPQPQHF.

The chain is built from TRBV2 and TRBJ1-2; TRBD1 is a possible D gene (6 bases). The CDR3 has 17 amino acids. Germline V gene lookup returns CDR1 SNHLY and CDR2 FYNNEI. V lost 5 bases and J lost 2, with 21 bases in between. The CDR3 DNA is TGTGCCAGCAGTTCTCATCCCCCACAGGGTGGAAACTATGGCTACACCTTC. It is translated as CASSSHPPQGGNYGYTF.

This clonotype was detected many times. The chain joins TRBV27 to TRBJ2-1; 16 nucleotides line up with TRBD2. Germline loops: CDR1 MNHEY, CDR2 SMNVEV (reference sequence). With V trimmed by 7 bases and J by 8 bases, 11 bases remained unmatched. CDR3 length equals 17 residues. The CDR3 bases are TGTGCCAGCACCTTGGGACTAGCGGGAGGGCCTGGACATGAGCAGTTCTTC. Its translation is CASTLGLAGGPGHEQFF.